These 23 T cell receptor beta chains were all obtained from the same sample, sequenced in a study of blood T cell repertoires in COVID-19. This table comes from immunoSEQ multiplex PCR, and its TCRdb copy is limited to in-frame clones, with some not included. The sample shows roughly 100,000 clones, around 89% of them seen only once. The sequenced sample was peripheral blood. The receptors originated from an older woman with acute or convalescent COVID-19.

The table lists this clone with a count of one. The chain has TRBV3-1 (or the pseudogene TRBV3-2) and TRBJ1-2, with D possibly matching TRBD1 (5 bases). Germline V lookup: CDR1 LGHDT, CDR2 YNNKEL (reference sequence). There are 14 residues in the CDR3. The V gene lost 7 bases and the J gene lost 6 bases, with 18 bases spanning the gap. Written as DNA, the CDR3 is TGTGCCAGCACCATCACGACAGCGGGACATGGCTACACCTTC. This gives the protein CASTITTAGHGYTF.

The chain's CDR3 is CASSEFTNTGELFF. The CDR3 region has the DNA TGTGCCAGCAGTGAGTTTACTAACACCGGGGAGCTGTTTTTT. The V gene is TRBV2, the J gene TRBJ2-2, with unresolved D. CDR3 length: 14 residues. Trimming left V 3 bases short and J 2 bases short, with 7 bases between. Germline CDR1 is SNHLY and CDR2 is FYNNEI.

This clone occurred once. This chain uses TRBV27 with TRBJ2-1; TRBD2 aligns across 13 bases. The CDR3 consists of 16 residues. Trimming at V came to 7 bases and at J to 4 bases, leaving 7 bases not matched to a gene. Germline CDR1 reads MNHEY; CDR2 reads SMNVEV (reference sequence). The CDR3 DNA is TGTGCCAGCACCCGGGTGGGACTAGCGGGGTACAATGAGCAGTTCTTC. Protein: CASTRVGLAGYNEQFF.

The V gene is TRBV19, the J gene TRBJ2-1; the match to TRBD1 covers 7 bases. The CDR3 runs 15 residues. V lost 0 bases, J lost 3 bases, and 2 bases stayed unmatched. CDR1 LNHDA and CDR2 SQIVND come from the germline V gene (reference sequence). CDR3 DNA: TGTGCCAGTAGTATAGATGGACAGGTCTACAATGAGCAGTTCTTC. This codes for CASSIDGQVYNEQFF.

This chain links TRBV7-9 with TRBJ1-1; D might be TRBD1 (6 bases). The CDR3 totals 14 residues. V gave up 2 bases and J gave up 4 bases, with 11 bases separating them. CDR1 is SEHNR, CDR2 FQNEAQ, per germline (reference sequence). The DNA of the CDR3 is TGTGCCAGCAGCTTACAGGGGTGGATCACTGAAGCTTTCTTT. This gives the protein CASSLQGWITEAFF.

CDR3 region: CASSQGQNFNYGYTF. The CDR3, as DNA: TGTGCCAGTAGCCAGGGACAGAATTTTAACTATGGCTACACCTTC. This chain uses TRBV19 with TRBJ1-2; 7 bases align to TRBD1. Germline trimming cut 6 bases from V and 1 base from J; bases unmatched to any gene: 8. CDR3 length: 15 residues. Germline V gene sequence: CDR1 LNHDA, CDR2 SQIVND (reference sequence).

The V and J genes are TRBV5-5 and TRBJ1-2; a possible D gene is TRBD1 (6 bases). Germline CDR1 SGHKS, CDR2 YYEKEE (reference sequence). The CDR3 consists of 15 residues. Between the trimmed V and J ends, which lost 2 bases and 8 bases, there was a span of 19 bases. The CDR3 protein is CASSLPHQGFGGYTF. In DNA, the CDR3 is TGTGCCAGCAGCTTACCTCATCAGGGGTTCGGGGGCTACACCTTC.

This clone was seen a single time. The chain carries TRBV7-9 and TRBJ2-1; 14 bases map to TRBD2. The CDR3 has 15 residues. Losses at the gene ends were 5 bases for V and 7 bases for J; bases not matched to a gene: 4. CDR1 and CDR2 from the germline V gene are SEHNR and FQNEAQ (reference sequence). The CDR3: CASSPTSGGANEQFF. The DNA for the CDR3 is TGTGCCAGCAGCCCGACTAGCGGGGGGGCTAATGAGCAGTTCTTC. Full variable domain (missing parts from reference TRBV7-9 and TRBJ2-1): DTGVSQNPRHKITKRGQNVTFRCDPISEHNRLYWYRQTLGQGPEFLTYFQNEAQLEKSRLLSDRFSAERPKGSFSTLEIQRTEQGDSAMYLCASSPTSGGANEQFFGPGTRLTVL.

On this clone itself: Other DNA sequences in the same sample also yield this CDR3. The chain has TRBV9 and TRBJ1-6, with a tentative D call TRBD1 (6 bases). The germline V gene has CDR1 SGDLS and CDR2 YYNGEE. This CDR3 region has 15 residues. Trimming pared 0 bases from V and 7 bases from J, leaving 11 bases between. The chain's CDR3 is CASSVEGGLNSPLHF. The CDR3 DNA sequence: TGTGCCAGCAGCGTAGAGGGGGGGCTGAATTCACCCCTCCACTTT.

CDR3 in amino acids: CASSQGTASTDTQYF. CDR3 coding DNA: TGTGCCAGCAGCCAAGGGACAGCTAGCACAGATACGCAGTATTTT. The chain joins TRBV3-1 (or the pseudogene TRBV3-2) to TRBJ2-3, with a possible D match to TRBD1 (6 bases). The CDR3 sequence is 15 residues long. Per germline, CDR1 LGHDT and CDR2 YNNKEL (reference sequence). V was shortened by 1 base and J by 0 bases, with 8 bases between the two germline ends.

The chain has TRBV9 and TRBJ2-3; a possible D gene is TRBD2 (6 bases). The CDR3 contains 14 residues. Germline assignment: CDR1 SGDLS and CDR2 YYNGEE. V lost 1 base and J 6 bases, leaving 12 bases between the germline ends. The CDR3 loop reads CASSVQGLADTQYF. Here the CDR3 DNA reads TGTGCCAGCAGCGTACAAGGGCTAGCGGATACGCAGTATTTT.

CDR3 loop: CAWTSGYEQYF. The CDR3 region has the DNA TGTGCCTGGACTAGCGGCTACGAGCAGTACTTC. The V gene is TRBV30, the J gene TRBJ2-7; 7 positions match TRBD2. V dropped 4 bases and J dropped 3; count of bases not matched to a gene: 0. This CDR3 is 11 amino acids long. CDR1 GTSNPN and CDR2 SVGIG come from the germline V gene (reference sequence).

The rearrangement uses TRBV7-2 and TRBJ1-2; possibly TRBD1 for D (6 bases). Germline CDR1 reads SGHTA; CDR2 reads FQGNSA. The CDR3 sequence is 15 residues long. Trimming left V 0 bases short and J 7 bases short, with 15 bases between. For the CDR3, the DNA is TGTGCCAGCAGCTTAGCGCTACCAGGGGAGGGTGGCTACACCTTC. Its translation: CASSLALPGEGGYTF.

J is TRBJ2-3 and V is TRBV9; 7 bases map to TRBD2. The CDR3 extends over 15 amino acids. Germline CDR1 reads SGDLS; CDR2 reads YYNGEE. V trimming: 4 bases; J trimming: 5 bases; junction bases outside the gene matches: 10. The CDR3 DNA follows: TGTGCCAGCAGCCTTATGAAGGGAGGGGAAGATACGCAGTATTTT. This gives the protein CASSLMKGGEDTQYF.

Only one count was recorded for this clone. CDR3 DNA: TGTGCCAGCAGCCCAGGACAGGCGGCTGGAAACACCATATATTTT. It encodes CASSPGQAAGNTIYF. The rearrangement uses TRBV7-2 and TRBJ1-3; 7 bases align to TRBD1. The CDR3 totals 15 residues. Per germline, CDR1 SGHTA and CDR2 FQGNSA. V trimming: 5 bases; J trimming: 2 bases; junction bases outside the gene matches: 6.

The CDR3, as DNA: TGTGCCAGCGGGCAGGGAAGAGTAGATCAGCCCCAGCATTTT. Translated, it gives CASGQGRVDQPQHF. This rearrangement joins TRBV9 to TRBJ1-5; possibly TRBD1 for D (5 bases). This CDR3 has 14 amino acids. Germline loops: CDR1 SGDLS, CDR2 YYNGEE. Between the trimmed V and J ends, which lost 7 bases and 5 bases, there was a span of 16 bases.

V is TRBV11-2 and J is TRBJ1-3; D gene uncertain. Germline V gene sequence: CDR1 SGHAT, CDR2 FQNNGV. V dropped 5 bases and J dropped 0 bases, with 14 bases sitting between them. The CDR3 runs to 16 residues. The CDR3 nucleotides are TGTGCCAGCAGCCCGTCCCAGGCAACCTCTGGAAACACCATATATTTT. It specifies CASSPSQATSGNTIYF. Based on the CDR3 plus reference TRBV11-2 and TRBJ1-3, the full variable domain is EAGVAQSPRYKIIEKRQSVAFWCNPISGHATLYWYQQILGQGPKLLIQFQNNGVVDDSQLPKDRFSAERLKGVDSTLKIQPAKLEDSAVYLCASSPSQATSGNTIYFGEGSWLTVV.

This chain links TRBV18 with TRBJ2-2; 7 nucleotides agree with TRBD2. CDR1 and CDR2 from the germline V gene are KGHSH and LQKENI. The CDR3 runs 16 residues. With 5 bases clipped from V and 6 bases from J, the junction kept 12 bases outside the gene matches. The CDR3 spells CASSAQSSAGAGELFF. CDR3 DNA: TGTGCCAGCTCAGCACAAAGCAGCGCGGGGGCCGGGGAGCTGTTTTTT.

The chain combines TRBV9 with TRBJ1-4; weak D call: TRBD1 (5 bases). V was pared by 3 bases and J by 5 bases, with 11 bases between. This CDR3 region has 14 residues. Germline V gives CDR1 SGDLS, CDR2 YYNGEE. CDR3 bases: TGTGCCAGCAGCGGGGGGAGGCAAAATGAAAAACTGTTTTTT. Its translation: CASSGGRQNEKLFF. The full variable domain, completed using reference TRBV9 and TRBJ1-4, is DSGVTQTPKHLITATGQRVTLRCSPRSGDLSVYWYQQSLDQGLQFLIQYYNGEERAKGNILERFSAQQFPDLHSELNLSSLELGDSALYFCASSGGRQNEKLFFGSGTQLSVL.

V usage is TRBV13 and J usage is TRBJ1-6, with D possibly being TRBD1 (6 bases). V lost 1 base and J lost 6, with 7 bases in between. Germline CDR1 PRHDT, CDR2 FYEKMQ (reference sequence). The CDR3 has 14 residues. The CDR3 DNA sequence: TGTGCCAGCAGCTTAGCAGGGGCTAATTCACCCCTCCACTTT. Translated: CASSLAGANSPLHF.

Comments on this clone: The conserved phenylalanine or tryptophan normally closing the CDR3 is absent here, so this likely arose from a read error. The DNA is left out, because the CDR3 cannot be placed on it with certainty; the CDR3 is given as TCRdb lists it. This chain uses TRBV21-1 with TRBJ2-3; TRBD2 reflects the table's D call only, with no check against the DNA. TRBV21-1 is a documented pseudogene. The CDR3 is 10 residues long, ends included. The CDR3 protein is CASSTPPLLR.

In this sample, this clone turned up once. The chain is built from TRBV19 and TRBJ2-1; possibly TRBD1 for D (7 bases). Germline CDR1 LNHDA, CDR2 SQIVND (reference sequence). This CDR3 comprises 15 residues. Trimming cost V 6 bases and J 5 bases, with 17 bases left between them. The CDR3 region is CASSMRGQSNNEQFF. The CDR3 DNA reads TGTGCCAGTAGCATGCGGGGACAGAGTAACAATGAGCAGTTCTTC.

The chain has TRBV18 and TRBJ2-5; D call uncertain. The germline CDR1 and CDR2 sequences are KGHSH and LQKENI. V lost 4 bases, J lost 5 bases, and 8 bases lay in between. The CDR3 has 12 residues. The DNA for the CDR3 is TGTGCCAGCTCACAACTCGGGGAGACCCAGTACTTC. Translating gives CASSQLGETQYF. The full variable domain, with the rest looked up from reference TRBV18 and TRBJ2-5, is NAGVMQNPRHLVRRRGQEARLRCSPMKGHSHVYWYRQLPEEGLKFMVYLQKENIIDESGMPKERFSAEFPKEGPSILRIQQVVRGDSAAYFCASSQLGETQYFGPGTRLLVL.